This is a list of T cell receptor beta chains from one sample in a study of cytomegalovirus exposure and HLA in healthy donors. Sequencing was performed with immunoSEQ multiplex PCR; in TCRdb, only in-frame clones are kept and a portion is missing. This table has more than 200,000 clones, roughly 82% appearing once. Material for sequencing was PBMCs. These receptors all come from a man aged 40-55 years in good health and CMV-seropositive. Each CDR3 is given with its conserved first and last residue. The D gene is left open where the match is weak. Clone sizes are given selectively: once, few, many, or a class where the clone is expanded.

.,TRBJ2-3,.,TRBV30,TGTGCCTGGGCTTTCTGGAGCGGATCTAGCACAGATACGCAGTATTTT,CAWAFWSGSSTDTQYF
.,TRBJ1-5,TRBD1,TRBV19,TGTGCCAGTAGTCCTGGACAGGGGAATCAGCCCCAGCATTTT,CASSPGQGNQPQHF
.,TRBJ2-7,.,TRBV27,TGTGCCAGCAGTTTAACGAGCTCCTACGAGCAGTACTTC,CASSLTSSYEQYF
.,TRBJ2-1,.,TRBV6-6,TGTGCCAGCAGAGATGGGAGTTTTGAGCAGTTCTTC,CASRDGSFEQFF
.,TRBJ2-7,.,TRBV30,TGTGCCTGGAGTGGCCCGGGCGAGCAGTACTTC,CAWSGPGEQYF
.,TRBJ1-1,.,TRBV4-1,TGCGCCAGCAGCCAAGGCTGGGGGGGAAACACTGAAGCTTTCTTT,CASSQGWGGNTEAFF
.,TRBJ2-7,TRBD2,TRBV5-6,TGTGCCAGCAGCTTGCGTAGCGGGCGTTACGAGCAGTACTTC,CASSLRSGRYEQYF
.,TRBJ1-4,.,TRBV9,TGTGCCAGCAGCGTAGCCCAGGGAGGGGAAAAACTGTTTTTT,CASSVAQGGEKLFF
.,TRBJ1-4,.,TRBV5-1,TGCGCCAGCAGCTTGGGTGGGGGCAATGAAAAACTGTTTTTT,CASSLGGGNEKLFF
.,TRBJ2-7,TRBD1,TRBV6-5,TGTGCCAGCAGTTTCGGCAGGGGGAATTCCTACGAGCAGTACTTC,CASSFGRGNSYEQYF
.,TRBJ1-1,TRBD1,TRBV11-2,TGTGCCAGCAGCCCCGTCCCGGGACAGGGGCGTACTGAAGCTTTCTTT,CASSPVPGQGRTEAFF
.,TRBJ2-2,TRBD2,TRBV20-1,TGCAGTGCTAGACGGGGGGGAGAGGCGTTTTTT,CSARRGGEAFF
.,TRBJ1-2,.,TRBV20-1,TGCAGTGCTAGAGACCGGAGCGACTACACCTTC,CSARDRSDYTF
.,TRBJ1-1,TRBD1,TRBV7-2,TGTGCCAGCAGCTTAGTGACAGGGTCCTCTCGTACTGAAGCTTTCTTT,CASSLVTGSSRTEAFF
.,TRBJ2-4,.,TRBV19,TGTGCCAGTAGTGGTCCAGGTGGGGAGAACATTCAGTACTTC,CASSGPGGENIQYF
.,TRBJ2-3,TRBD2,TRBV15,TGTGCCACCAGCAGGGGAGGACTAGCAGCAGATACGCAGTATTTT,CATSRGGLAADTQYF
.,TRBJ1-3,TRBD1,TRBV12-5,TGTGCTAGTGGTTTGGTATTAGAAACCTGGACAGGGGGCTTCGGAAACACCATATATTTT,CASGLVLETWTGGFGNTIYF
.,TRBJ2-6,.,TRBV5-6,TGTGCCAGCAGCTTAGTCCAGGGTAGGGCTGGGGCCAACGTCCTGACTTTC,CASSLVQGRAGANVLTF
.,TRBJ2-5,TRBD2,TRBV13,TGTGCCAGCAGCTTAGGTTCCAGACTAGCGGGAGCGGACCAAGAGACCCAGTACTTC,CASSLGSRLAGADQETQYF
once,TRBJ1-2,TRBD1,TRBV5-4,TGTGCCAGCAGCGTGGACAGGGCCTATGGCTACACCTTC,CASSVDRAYGYTF
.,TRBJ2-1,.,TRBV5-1,TGCGCCAGCAGCTTGGGATTCGGGGGTTACAATGAGCAGTTCTTC,CASSLGFGGYNEQFF
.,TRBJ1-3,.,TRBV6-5,TGTGCCAGCAGTTACTCTACAGGGCTGGGAAACACCATATATTTT,CASSYSTGLGNTIYF
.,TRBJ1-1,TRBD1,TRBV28,TGTGCCAGCAGCCAGACAGGGACCACTGAAGCTTTCTTT,CASSQTGTTEAFF
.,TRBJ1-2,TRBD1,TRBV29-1,TGCAGCGTTGAAGATCGGGGACAGGGGGATCGGTATGGCTACACCTTC,CSVEDRGQGDRYGYTF
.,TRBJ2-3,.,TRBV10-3,TGTGCCATCAGTGCAGCTGACGGGGGCACAGATACGCAGTATTTT,CAISAADGGTDTQYF
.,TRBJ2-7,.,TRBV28,TGTGCCGCCACCTCCAGGGGCTATCAGGACGAGCAGTACTTC,CAATSRGYQDEQYF
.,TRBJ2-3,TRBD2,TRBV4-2,TGTGCCAGCAGCGCAGGACCGGGACTAGGTCACACAGATACGCAGTATTTT,CASSAGPGLGHTDTQYF
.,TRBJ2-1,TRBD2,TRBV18,TGTGCCAGCTCACCCCTAGCGGCCTCTGGGAATGAGCAGTTCTTC,CASSPLAASGNEQFF
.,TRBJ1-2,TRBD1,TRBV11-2,TGTGCCAGCAGCTCGTGGGACAGGCCCTATGGCTACACCTTC,CASSSWDRPYGYTF
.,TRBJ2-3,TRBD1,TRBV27,TGTGCCAGCAGGGATCCACGGTGGACAGGAAGCACAGATACGCAGTATTTT,CASRDPRWTGSTDTQYF
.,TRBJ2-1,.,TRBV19,TGTGCCAGTAGTATGGTACGGGATGAGCAGTTCTTC,CASSMVRDEQFF
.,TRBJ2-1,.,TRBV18,TGTGCCAGCTCACCCATAGTCCAGGGGAATGAGCAGTTCTTC,CASSPIVQGNEQFF
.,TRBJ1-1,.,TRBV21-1,TGTGCCAGCAAAAGGGGTAGGGCTGAAGCTTTCTTT,CASKRGRAEAFF
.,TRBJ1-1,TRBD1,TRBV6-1,TGTGCCAGCAGTGACCGGACAGGGACTGAAGCTTTCTTT,CASSDRTGTEAFF
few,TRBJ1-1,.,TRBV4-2,TGTGCCAGCAGCCAAAGGGGCACTGAAGCTTTCTTT,CASSQRGTEAFF
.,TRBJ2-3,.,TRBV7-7,TGTGCCAGCAGCTTACATGGCGGCAGCGGGGATACGCAGTATTTT,CASSLHGGSGDTQYF
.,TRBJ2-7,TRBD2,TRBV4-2,TGTGCCAGCAGCCAAGATCCGGGGGGTACCTACGAGCAGTACTTC,CASSQDPGGTYEQYF
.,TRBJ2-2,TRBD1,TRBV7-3,TGTGCCAGCAGTGCCCCCGGGACAGCCACCGGGGAGCTGTTTTTT,CASSAPGTATGELFF
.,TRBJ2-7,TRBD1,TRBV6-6,TGTGCCAGCAGTTACGGGACAGCTATTGGCGAGCAGTACTTC,CASSYGTAIGEQYF
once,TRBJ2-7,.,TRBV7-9,TGTGCCAGCAGCTTAGCCCGCGAGCAGTACTTC,CASSLAREQYF
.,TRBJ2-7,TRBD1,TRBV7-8,TGTGCCAGCAGCTTACCAGCCACCGGGACAGGGCCTTTATACGAGCAGTACTTC,CASSLPATGTGPLYEQYF
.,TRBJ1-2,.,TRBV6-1,TGTGCCAGCAGGATCCGGGACACCGGCTCCGGGGGCTACACCTTC,CASRIRDTGSGGYTF
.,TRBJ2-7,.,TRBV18,TGTGCCAGCTCACCAGGACACTTGGGCGGATCCTTGGAGCAGTACTTC,CASSPGHLGGSLEQYF
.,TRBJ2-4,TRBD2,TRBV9,TGTGCCAGCAGCGATCCGGGACTAGCGGGAGGGGAGGCCAAAAACATTCAGTACTTC,CASSDPGLAGGEAKNIQYF
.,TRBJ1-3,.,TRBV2,TGTGCCAGCAGTGCACAGGCGATCTCTGGAAACACCATATATTTT,CASSAQAISGNTIYF
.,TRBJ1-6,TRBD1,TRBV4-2,TGTGCCAGCACCCCTTTCGGGGACAGGGGATCACCCCTCCACTTT,CASTPFGDRGSPLHF
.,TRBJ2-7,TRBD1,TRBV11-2,TGTGCCAGCAACACAGGGGTCGGCGAGCAGTACTTC,CASNTGVGEQYF
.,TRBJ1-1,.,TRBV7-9,TGTGCCGTCCATGAAACGGGGAACACTGAAGCTTTCTTT,CAVHETGNTEAFF
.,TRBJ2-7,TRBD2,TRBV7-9,TGTGCCAGCAGCTTAGTTTTGGGGCTAGCGGACGAAACCTACGAGCAGTACTTC,CASSLVLGLADETYEQYF
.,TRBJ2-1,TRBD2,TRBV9,TGTGCCAGCAGCGCGGGACTAGCGGTCCTCAATGAGCAGTTCTTC,CASSAGLAVLNEQFF
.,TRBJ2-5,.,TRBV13,TGTGCCAGCAGCCCAACAGGCCGGGGGGAGACCCAGTACTTC,CASSPTGRGETQYF
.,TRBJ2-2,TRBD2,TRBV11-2,TGTGCCAGCAGCTTCGGACTAGCGGGCGTCACCGGGGAGCTGTTTTTT,CASSFGLAGVTGELFF
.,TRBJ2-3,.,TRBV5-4,TGTGCCAGCAGGATACTAGGGAGGACAGATACGCAGTATTTT,CASRILGRTDTQYF
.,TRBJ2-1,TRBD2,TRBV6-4,TGTGCCAGCAGTGAGCTAGCGGGTCCATCCTACAATGAGCAGTTCTTC,CASSELAGPSYNEQFF
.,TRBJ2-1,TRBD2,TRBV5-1,TGCGCCAGCAGCAAGGGACTAGCGGGAGTGTACAATGAGCAGTTCTTC,CASSKGLAGVYNEQFF
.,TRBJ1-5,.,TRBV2,TGTGCCAGCATACGGGCGGGGGGCAATCAGCCCCAGCATTTT,CASIRAGGNQPQHF
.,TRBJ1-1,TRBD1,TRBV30,TGTGCCTGGAGTTTGGACAGGGACACTGAAGCTTTCTTT,CAWSLDRDTEAFF
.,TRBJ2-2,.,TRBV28,TGTGCCAGCAGCCGCTTAGATCCCGGGGAGCTGTTTTTT,CASSRLDPGELFF